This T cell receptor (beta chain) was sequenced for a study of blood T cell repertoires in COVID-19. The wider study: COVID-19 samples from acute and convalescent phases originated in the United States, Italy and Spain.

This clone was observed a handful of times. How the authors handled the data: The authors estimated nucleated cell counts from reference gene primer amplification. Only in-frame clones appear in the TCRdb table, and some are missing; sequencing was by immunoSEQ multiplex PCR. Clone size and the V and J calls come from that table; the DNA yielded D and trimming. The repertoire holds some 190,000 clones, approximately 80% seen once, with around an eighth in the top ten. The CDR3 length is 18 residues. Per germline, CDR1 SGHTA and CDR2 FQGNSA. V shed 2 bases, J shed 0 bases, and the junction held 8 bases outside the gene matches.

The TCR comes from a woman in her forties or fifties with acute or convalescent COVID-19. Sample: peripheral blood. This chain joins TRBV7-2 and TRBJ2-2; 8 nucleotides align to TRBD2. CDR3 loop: CASSLLPSGGANTGELFF. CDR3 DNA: TGTGCCAGCAGCTTATTACCGAGCGGGGGCGCGAACACCGGGGAGCTGTTTTTT.